What follows describes a single T cell receptor (beta chain). As yet, its antigen is unknown. V lost 3 bases to trimming and J lost 4 bases, with 12 bases between them. Per germline, CDR1 KGHSH and CDR2 LQKENI. There are 14 residues in the CDR3. These data come from a study of CD8 T cells in ankylosing spondylitis. Whole-study findings and limits: A TCR beta motif of several highly homologous variants seemed to mark ankylosing spondylitis blood. In synovial fluid and blood from reactive arthritis, some motif variants were previously reported. In peripheral blood, disease-linked CD8+ clones occurred at relatively low frequencies. The study looked at matched synovial fluid samples from ankylosing spondylitis patients. Disease-linked clones were reported to be significantly enriched there.

Scientists made TCR beta libraries using quantitative 5'-RACE with molecular barcodes. Each CDR3 protein is one row after TCRdb ran MiXCR on the 5' RACE reads. The profile covers 470,000 or so distinct CDR3 sequences, with 25% to 30% appearing a single time and 0.89% taken by the ten largest. The chain couples TRBV18 to TRBJ2-5; D might be TRBD1 (6 bases). The TCR sequence derives from a male donor with ankylosing spondylitis. Sequenced: blood, either unsorted or a sorted T cell fraction (not recorded which). The CDR3 sequence: CASSPGADGETQYF. Here the CDR3 DNA reads TGTGCCAGCTCACCGGGGGCAGACGGAGAGACCCAGTACTTC.